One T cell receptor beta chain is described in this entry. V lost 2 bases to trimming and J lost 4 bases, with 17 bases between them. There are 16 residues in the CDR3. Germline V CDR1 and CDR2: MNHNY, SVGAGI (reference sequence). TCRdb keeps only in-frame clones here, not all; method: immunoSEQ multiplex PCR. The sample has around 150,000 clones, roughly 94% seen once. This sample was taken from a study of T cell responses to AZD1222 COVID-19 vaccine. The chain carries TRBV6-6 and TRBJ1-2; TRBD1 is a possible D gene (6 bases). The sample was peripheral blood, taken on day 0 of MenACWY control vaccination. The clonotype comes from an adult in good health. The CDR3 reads CASSYTNNRESYGYTF. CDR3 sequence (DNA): TGTGCCAGCAGTTACACGAATAACAGGGAAAGCTATGGCTACACCTTC.